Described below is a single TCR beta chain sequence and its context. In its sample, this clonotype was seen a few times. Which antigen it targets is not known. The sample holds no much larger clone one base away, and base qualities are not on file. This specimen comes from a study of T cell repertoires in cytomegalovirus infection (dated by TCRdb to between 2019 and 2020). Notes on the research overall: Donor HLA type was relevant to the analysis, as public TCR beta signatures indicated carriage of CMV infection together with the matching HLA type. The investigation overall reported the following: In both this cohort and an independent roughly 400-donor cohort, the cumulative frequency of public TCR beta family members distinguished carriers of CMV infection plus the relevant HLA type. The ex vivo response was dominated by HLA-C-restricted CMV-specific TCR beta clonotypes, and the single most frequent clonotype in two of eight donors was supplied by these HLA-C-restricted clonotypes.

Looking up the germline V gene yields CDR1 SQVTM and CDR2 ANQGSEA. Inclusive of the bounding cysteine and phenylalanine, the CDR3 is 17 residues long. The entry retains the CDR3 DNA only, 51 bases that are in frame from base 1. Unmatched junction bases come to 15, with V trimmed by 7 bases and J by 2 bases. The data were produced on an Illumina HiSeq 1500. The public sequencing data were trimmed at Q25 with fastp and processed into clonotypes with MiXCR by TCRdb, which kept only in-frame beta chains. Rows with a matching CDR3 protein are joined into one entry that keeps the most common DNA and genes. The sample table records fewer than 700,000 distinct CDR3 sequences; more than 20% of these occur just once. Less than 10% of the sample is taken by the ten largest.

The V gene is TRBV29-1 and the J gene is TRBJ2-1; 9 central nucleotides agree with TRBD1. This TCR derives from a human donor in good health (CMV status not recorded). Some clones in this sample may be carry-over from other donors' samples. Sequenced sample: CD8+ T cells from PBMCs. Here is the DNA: TGCAGCGCTTCATTTCCGGGACAGGGAGTGGCCTACAATGAGCAGTTCTTC. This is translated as CSASFPGQGVAYNEQFF.